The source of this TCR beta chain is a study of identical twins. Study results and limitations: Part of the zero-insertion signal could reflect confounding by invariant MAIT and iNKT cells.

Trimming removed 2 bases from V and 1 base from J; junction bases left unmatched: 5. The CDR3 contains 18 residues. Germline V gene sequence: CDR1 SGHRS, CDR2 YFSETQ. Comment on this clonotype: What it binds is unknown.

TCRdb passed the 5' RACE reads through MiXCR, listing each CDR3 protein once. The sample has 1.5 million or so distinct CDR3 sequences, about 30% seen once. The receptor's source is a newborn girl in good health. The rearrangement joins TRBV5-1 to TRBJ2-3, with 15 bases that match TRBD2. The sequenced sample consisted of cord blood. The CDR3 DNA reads TGCGCCAGCAGCTTCGGACTAGCGGGGGGGCCTGGCACAGATACGCAGTATTTT. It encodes CASSFGLAGGPGTDTQYF. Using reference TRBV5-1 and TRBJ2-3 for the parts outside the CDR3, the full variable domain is KAGVTQTPRYLIKTRGQQVTLSCSPISGHRSVSWYQQTPGQGLQFLFEYFSETQRNKGNFPGRFSGRQFSNSRSEMNVSTLELGDSALYLCASSFGLAGGPGTDTQYFGPGTRLTVL.